This T cell receptor (beta chain) was identified in a study of early stage breast cancer tumors. Study-level background: The ER+/PR+/HER2- tumors included seven or eight ductal and a handful of lobular carcinomas. Study-level results: Tumors had around 2.3-fold higher T cell density than normal breast. Most shared enriched TCRB sequences were commonly generated ones.

The repertoire was sequenced with immunoSEQ multiplex PCR; TCRdb's copy has only in-frame clones and lacks some. The data contain tens of thousands of clones, around 72% of them singletons. This clone occurred a few times. Its target is unknown. Trimming shortened V by 0 bases and J by 7 bases, and 11 bases separated the two germline ends. The CDR3 consists of 13 residues. Germline loops: CDR1 SGHRS, CDR2 YFSETQ. This TCR was recovered from a person in their fifties with breast cancer. The sequencing input was blood. The V gene is TRBV5-1, the J gene TRBJ2-7, with D perhaps matching TRBD2 (6 bases). The CDR3 DNA is TGCGCCAGCAGCTTGGACACGGCGGGGGAGCAGTACTTC. Translated: CASSLDTAGEQYF.